This TCR beta chain was sequenced in a study of OX40 agonist ivuxolimab in advanced cancers. At the level of the study: Checkpoint inhibitors had been given previously to 40% of patients. Three individuals attained partial responses, comprising one hepatocellular carcinoma case and two cutaneous melanoma cases.

Sampled blood was obtained at baseline, cycle 4 day 1, and cycle 7 day 1. Data came from immunoSEQ multiplex PCR; TCRdb stores just in-frame clones and leaves some out. The sample includes under 65,000 clones, around 93% seen only once; the top ten take roughly 9.4%. The material was CD4+ or CD8+ T cells sorted from blood, obtained in a trial of the OX40 agonist ivuxolimab. The TCR comes from an adult with an advanced solid tumor such as melanoma, head and neck, liver or kidney cancer.

DNA of the CDR3: TGCGCCAGCAGCGGGACAGGGGAGTACACTGAAGCTTTCTTT. This sequence encodes CASSGTGEYTEAFF. This rearrangement joins TRBV5-1 to TRBJ1-1; 10 nucleotides agree with TRBD1. Germline V CDR1 and CDR2: SGHRS, YFSETQ. V gave up 4 bases and J gave up 3 bases; unmatched junction bases: 3. The CDR3 sequence is 14 residues long.